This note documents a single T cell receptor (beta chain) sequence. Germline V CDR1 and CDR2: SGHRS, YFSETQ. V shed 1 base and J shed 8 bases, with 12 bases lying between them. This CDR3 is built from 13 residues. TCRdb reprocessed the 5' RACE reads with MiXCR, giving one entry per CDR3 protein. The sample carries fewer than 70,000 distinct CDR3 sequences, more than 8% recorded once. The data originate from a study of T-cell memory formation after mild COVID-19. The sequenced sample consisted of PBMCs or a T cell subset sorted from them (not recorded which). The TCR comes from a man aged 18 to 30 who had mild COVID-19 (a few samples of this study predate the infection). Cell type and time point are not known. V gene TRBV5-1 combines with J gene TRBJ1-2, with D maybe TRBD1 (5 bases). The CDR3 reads CASSLTGRGGYTF. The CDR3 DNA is TGCGCCAGCAGCTTGACAGGACGTGGGGGCTACACCTTC.